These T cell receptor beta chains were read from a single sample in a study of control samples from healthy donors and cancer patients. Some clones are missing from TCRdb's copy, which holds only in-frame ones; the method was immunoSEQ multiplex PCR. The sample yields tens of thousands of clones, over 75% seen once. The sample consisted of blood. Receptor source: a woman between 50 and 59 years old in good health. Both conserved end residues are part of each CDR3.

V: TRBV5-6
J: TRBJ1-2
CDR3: CASWPTGEEYGYTF

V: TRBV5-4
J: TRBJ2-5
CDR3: CASSTPGQGEETQYF

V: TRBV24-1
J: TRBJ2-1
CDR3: CATSDGYPSYNEQFF

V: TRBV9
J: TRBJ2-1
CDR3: CASSVGPGLDEQFF

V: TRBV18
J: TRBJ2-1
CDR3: CASSPGEEQFF

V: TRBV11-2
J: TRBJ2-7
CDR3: CASRYGQGYSYEQYF

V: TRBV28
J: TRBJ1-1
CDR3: CASSSRGEAFF

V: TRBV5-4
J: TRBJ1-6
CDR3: CASKKGQDNSPLHF

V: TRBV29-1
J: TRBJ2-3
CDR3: CSVWTGGGTDTQYF

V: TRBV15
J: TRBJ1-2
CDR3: CATSSLNYYGYTF

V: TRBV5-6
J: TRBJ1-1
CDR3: CASSLSSWGVNTEAFF

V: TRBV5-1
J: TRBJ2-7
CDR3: CASSLAAGGSREQYF

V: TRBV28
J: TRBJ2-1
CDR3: CASSPYQGLVGGNEQFF

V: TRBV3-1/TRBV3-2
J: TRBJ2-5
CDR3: CASSQGGGRESETQYF

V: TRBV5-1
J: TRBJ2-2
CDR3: CASSLRQGDTGELFF

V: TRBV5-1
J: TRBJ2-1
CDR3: CASSPTQGVGDYNEQFF

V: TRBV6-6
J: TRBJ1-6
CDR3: CASSRRQGTPLHF

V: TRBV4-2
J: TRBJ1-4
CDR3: CASSQVGQGGEKLFF

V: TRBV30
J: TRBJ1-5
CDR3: CAWRGSYSNQPQHF

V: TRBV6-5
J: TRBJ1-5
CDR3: CASNLRHQPQHF